A selection of T cell receptor beta chains follows, all from one sample in a study of shared clonotypes between healthy human individuals. Using immunoSEQ multiplex PCR, the repertoire was profiled, and TCRdb retains in-frame clones only, with some absent. This sample has roughly 1 million clones, with approximately 76% found just once. The source material was memory CD4+ T cells sorted from blood. The receptors were sampled from a man in his late teens or twenties in good health. Both conserved end residues are trimmed from each CDR3.

v_call,cdr3_aa
TRBV9,ASSPRGSGELF
TRBV2,ASSRDANTEAF
TRBV6-6,ASRQSRGTSNEQY
TRBV2,ASMVAGYEQY
TRBV6-1,ASSKGQGAIYEQF
TRBV6-6,ASSYRMMVYEQY
TRBV7-2,ASSPPPDKRSMY
TRBV30,AWRAPTEAF
TRBV6-6,ASTSMGGMNNEQF
TRBV5-1,ASSPGGTVSYEQY
TRBV5-1,ASSFSGGVEKLF
TRBV10-1,ASSGGWGNEQF
TRBV6-1,ASSEARTGGHPIY
TRBV2,ASSVGQTGNTIY
TRBV10-2,ASRRDRGSTGELF
TRBV7-2,ASSLVADQPQH
TRBV5-6,ASSGFQTKNTEAF
TRBV11-1,ASSSPTSGRYEQY
TRBV4-1,ASSQDRQWSYYGYT
TRBV11-2,ASSIDRSSYEQY
TRBV10-3,AISDGTGASGANVLT
TRBV6-5,ASRKSGQGAIGYT
TRBV28,ASSLSRGRREKLF
TRBV6-1,ASMGRSPYEQY
TRBV6-6,ASSYGPGRADTQY
TRBV4-3,ASSQVGSSPLH
TRBV6-6,ASSYPQSSYEQY
TRBV12-5,ASGMGQGALGTGELF
TRBV2,ASSEAATANSPLH
TRBV20-1,SAPGVEAF
TRBV6-1,ASRGVGDEQY
TRBV13,ASSLVWTSGGENTDTQY
TRBV7-8,ASSLAGGRVGETQY
TRBV19,ASTGANTDTQY
TRBV18,ASSLRNSGTGAYEQY
TRBV6-6,ASAPFSGRWDTQY
TRBV27,ASSPGTFSPLH
TRBV30,AWAGGDYGYT